The clone carrying this T cell receptor beta chain occurred many times. The antigen is not known. The record originates from a study of T cell repertoires in cytomegalovirus infection. Study summary: Public signatures in TCR beta pointed to CMV infection and matching HLA type.

The length of the CDR3 is 13 residues. Germline CDR1 SGHNT, CDR2 YENEEA. The ends were cut back, 5 bases at V and 6 bases at J, with 11 bases in the middle. Study observations and caveats: Individuals carrying CMV plus the relevant HLA were identified by cumulative frequency of public TCR beta families. Ex vivo responses were dominated by HLA-C-restricted CMV-specific TCR beta clonotypes.

One entry per CDR3 protein, called by TCRdb with MiXCR from the reads. The table records more than 350,000 distinct CDR3 sequences, 25% to 40% of them present only once. The specimen was PBMCs. This receptor was taken from a human donor in good health (CMV status not recorded). Some clones in this sample may be carry-over from other donors' samples. The chain is built from TRBV11-3 and TRBJ2-1; D is undetermined. The CDR3 DNA is TGTGCCAGCAGCACCCTAGGACCCAATGAGCAGTTCTTC. Its translation: CASSTLGPNEQFF.